This T cell receptor beta chain was recorded in a study of OX40 agonist ivuxolimab in advanced cancers. The length of the CDR3 is 16 residues. Deletions cut 2 bases from V and 0 bases from J, with 13 bases between. Germline V gives CDR1 LGHNA, CDR2 YSLEER. Method: immunoSEQ multiplex PCR; TCRdb's copy keeps in-frame clones and lacks some. The table records about 100,000 clones, around 90% of them present only once. As regards this clone: No antigen is known for it.

Findings of the study overall: Expanded clones belonging to CD8+ T cells outnumbered, on average, those of CD4+.

The clonotype was recovered from an adult with an advanced solid tumor such as melanoma, head and neck, liver or kidney cancer. The chain links TRBV4-3 to TRBJ1-2, with TRBD1 as a possible D gene (5 bases). Sequenced material: CD4+ or CD8+ T cells sorted from blood, taken in a trial of the OX40 agonist ivuxolimab. The CDR3 spells CASSQYGTDSNYGYTF. The CDR3 DNA reads TGCGCCAGCAGCCAATACGGGACGGACTCTAACTATGGCTACACCTTC.